This note documents a single T cell receptor (beta chain) sequence. Its antigen remains unknown. The data belong to a study of TIL therapy for anti-PD-1-resistant metastatic lung cancer. Study context: Tumors had a median PD-L1 proportion score of 6%. Study outcomes and limitations: Many TIL product clones were absent from baseline tumor, suggesting clonal contraction.

The libraries were made with immunoSEQ v3. Each library reached roughly 1.9 million read pairs, or roughly 5-6.5 million at deep level. Only in-frame clones appear in the TCRdb table, and some are missing; sequencing was by immunoSEQ multiplex PCR. The sample has under 100,000 clones; roughly two thirds are singletons. This CDR3 has 15 residues. The V gene lost 1 base and the J gene lost 0 bases, with 7 bases spanning the gap. Germline lookup yields CDR1 SGHAT and CDR2 FQNNGV. Time point here: pre-treatment sample, taken before nivolumab and TIL therapy. Tumor tissue came from excised metastases, mostly pleural nodules or supraclavicular lymph nodes. Tumor harvest preceded PD-1/PD-L1 blockade, followed by nivolumab treatment.

This specimen consisted of tumor tissue, obtained at baseline. The V gene is TRBV11-2, the J gene TRBJ2-1; D gene uncertain. The clonotype originates from a person aged 25 to 80 with non-small cell lung cancer. CDR3 sequence: CASSLGQSSYNEQFF. The CDR3 bases are TGTGCCAGCAGCTTAGGGCAGAGCTCCTACAATGAGCAGTTCTTC. Supplemented by reference TRBV11-2 and TRBJ2-1, the full variable domain reads EAGVAQSPRYKIIEKRQSVAFWCNPISGHATLYWYQQILGQGPKLLIQFQNNGVVDDSQLPKDRFSAERLKGVDSTLKIQPAKLEDSAVYLCASSLGQSSYNEQFFGPGTRLTVL.